The 9 T cell receptor beta chains in this list originate from one sample, sequenced in a study of glioma-infiltrating T cells after dendritic cell vaccination. This sample's time point: after dendritic cell vaccination, including at tumor progression/relapse. Clones were sequenced by immunoSEQ multiplex PCR, and TCRdb holds only the in-frame ones, with some missing. Seen here are fewer than 75,000 clones, approximately 87% observed once, and the top ten hold roughly 8.8%. Specimen: blood, collected after dendritic cell vaccination. The source is a human donor with glioblastoma.

The rearrangement uses TRBV27 and TRBJ1-5; D not certain. The CDR3 runs to 14 residues. CDR1 is MNHEY, CDR2 SMNVEV, per germline (reference sequence). Trimming removed 4 bases from V and 3 bases from J, with 10 bases in between. CDR3 loop: CASSSSGYNQPQHF. CDR3 in DNA: TGTGCCAGCAGTTCTAGCGGCTACAATCAGCCCCAGCATTTT.

The CDR3 bases are TGTGCCAGCAGCGTAGATTTACAGGGGGATACTGAAGCTTTCTTT. Translation: CASSVDLQGDTEAFF. The V call is TRBV9, the J call TRBJ1-1, with 8 positions matching TRBD1. V shed 0 bases, J shed 5 bases, and the junction held 6 bases outside the gene matches. Germline lookup yields CDR1 SGDLS and CDR2 YYNGEE. The CDR3 sequence is 15 residues long.

This clone was detected only a few times. The rearrangement joins TRBV7-2 to TRBJ1-6, with 8 positions matching TRBD1. This CDR3 is 17 amino acids long. V dropped 5 bases and J dropped 3; count of bases not matched to a gene: 9. Germline CDR1 SGHTA, CDR2 FQGNSA. CDR3 residues: CASSPPTGTGYNSPLHF. CDR3 coding DNA: TGTGCCAGCAGCCCTCCGACCGGGACAGGCTATAATTCACCCCTCCACTTT.

This clone was counted only a few times. Germline and junction disagree at one end, which may indicate a read error. This chain uses TRBV7-7 with TRBJ2-2; no firm D call. The germline V gene encodes CDR1 SSHAT and CDR2 FNYEAQ (reference sequence). This CDR3 has 16 residues. The CDR3 spells CASSPGRLVNTGELFF. The CDR3 bases are TGTGCTAGCAGCCCAGGCAGGTTGGTGAACACCGGGGAGCTGTTTTTT.

The V gene is TRBV30, the J gene TRBJ2-7; possible D gene TRBD1, 7 bases. This CDR3 region has 16 residues. Trimming pared 5 bases from V and 3 bases from J, leaving 23 bases between. Germline CDR1 GTSNPN, CDR2 SVGIG (reference sequence). CDR3 in amino acids: CAWGGTYRGYSYEQYF. The DNA for the CDR3 is TGTGCCTGGGGGGGGACTTACAGGGGCTACAGCTACGAGCAGTACTTC.

The chain has TRBV5-1 and TRBJ2-7; 9 bases fit TRBD1. Germline CDR1 SGHRS, CDR2 YFSETQ. The CDR3 totals 15 residues. V gave up 0 bases and J gave up 3 bases; unmatched junction bases: 4. The CDR3: CASSLVTGGDYEQYF. The CDR3 nucleotides are TGCGCCAGCAGCTTGGTGACAGGGGGGGACTACGAGCAGTACTTC.

This clone was seen once. The gene calls are TRBV5-6 and TRBJ1-5, with D perhaps TRBD1 (6 bases). CDR3 length equals 14 residues. Trimming took 3 bases from V and 4 from J, leaving 11 bases between them. Per germline, CDR1 SGHDT and CDR2 YYEEEE. DNA of the CDR3: TGTGCCAGCAGCTACATGACAGGTAATCAGCCCCAGCATTTT. The encoded protein is CASSYMTGNQPQHF.

The chain recombines TRBV25-1 with TRBJ1-1; D perhaps matches TRBD1 (6 bases). V lost 5 bases and J 1 base, leaving 11 bases between the germline ends. The CDR3 covers 14 residues. CDR1 MGHDK and CDR2 SYGVNS come from the germline V gene. Here the CDR3 reads CASSNLDRNTEAFF. In nucleotides, the CDR3 is TGTGCCAGCAGTAACCTGGACAGGAACACTGAAGCTTTCTTT.

This chain links TRBV11-3 with TRBJ2-7, with a weak D call TRBD1 (6 bases). CDR1 SGHNT and CDR2 YENEEA come from the germline V gene. Trimming stripped 2 bases from V and 3 bases from J, with 20 bases between. The CDR3 covers 17 residues. The CDR3, as DNA: TGTGCCAGCAGCTTATACGGGGACATTGGGATAAACTACGAGCAGTACTTC. Its protein is CASSLYGDIGINYEQYF.